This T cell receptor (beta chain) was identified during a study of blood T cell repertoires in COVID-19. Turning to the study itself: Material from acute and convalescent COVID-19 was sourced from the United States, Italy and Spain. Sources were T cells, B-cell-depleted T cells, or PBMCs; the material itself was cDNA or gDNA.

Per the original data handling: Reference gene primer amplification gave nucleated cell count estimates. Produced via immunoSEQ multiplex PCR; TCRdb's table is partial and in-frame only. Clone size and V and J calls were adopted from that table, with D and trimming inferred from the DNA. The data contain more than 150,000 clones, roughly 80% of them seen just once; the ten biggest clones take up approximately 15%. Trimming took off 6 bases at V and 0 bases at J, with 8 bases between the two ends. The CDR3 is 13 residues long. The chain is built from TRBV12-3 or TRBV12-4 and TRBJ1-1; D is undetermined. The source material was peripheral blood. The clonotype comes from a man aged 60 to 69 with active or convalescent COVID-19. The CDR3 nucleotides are TGTGCCAGCAGAGCCGGGTTGAACACTGAAGCTTTCTTT. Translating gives CASRAGLNTEAFF.